This T cell receptor (beta chain) came from a study of T-cell reconstitution after alpha-beta-depleted transplantation in children. This clonotype has just a few counts. Its antigen is unknown. Preparation of the TCRbeta library was carried out with unique molecular identifiers. MiXCR, applied by TCRdb to the PCR reads, yields one record per CDR3 protein. The sample contains about 1,000,000 distinct CDR3 sequences, under 30% of which appear only once. General study points: Reportedly, roughly two months post-transplant, alpha-beta T cells arose from several hundred expanded graft clones. A year post-transplant, T-cell counts and diversity derived mostly from newly produced T cells.

This material consisted of PBMCs, mostly from graft donor cells, taken 360 days after TCRalphabeta/CD19-depleted stem cell transplant. The sequence was collected from a boy younger than two who had a stem cell transplant for SCID, so the T cells may come from the graft donor.

CDR3 DNA sequence: TGTGCCAGCAGTTTTATAGGGACGATTTTCGATGGCTACACCTTC. This gives the protein CASSFIGTIFDGYTF. This rearrangement joins TRBV12-3 or TRBV12-4 to TRBJ1-2; tentative D call: TRBD1 (5 bases). The CDR3 spans 15 residues. Trimming removed 3 bases from V and 6 bases from J, with 17 bases in between.